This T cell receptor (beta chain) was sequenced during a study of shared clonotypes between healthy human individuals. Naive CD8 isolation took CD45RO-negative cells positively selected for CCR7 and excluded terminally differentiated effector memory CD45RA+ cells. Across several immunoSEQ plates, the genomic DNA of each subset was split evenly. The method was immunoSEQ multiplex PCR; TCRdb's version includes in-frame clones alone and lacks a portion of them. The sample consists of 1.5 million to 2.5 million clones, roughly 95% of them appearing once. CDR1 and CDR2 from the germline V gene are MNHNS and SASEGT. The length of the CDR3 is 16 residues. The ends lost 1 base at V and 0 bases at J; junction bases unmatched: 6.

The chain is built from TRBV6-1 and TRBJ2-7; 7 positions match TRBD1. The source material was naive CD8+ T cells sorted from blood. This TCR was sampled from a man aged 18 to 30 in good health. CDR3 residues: CASSEGLSGGSYEQYF. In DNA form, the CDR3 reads TGTGCCAGCAGTGAAGGGTTGTCAGGGGGCTCCTACGAGCAGTACTTC.